This passage covers 22 T cell receptor beta chains from one sample sequenced in a study of blood T cell repertoires in COVID-19. Only in-frame clones appear in the TCRdb table, and some are missing; sequencing was by immunoSEQ multiplex PCR. This sample yields around 200,000 clones, of which roughly 83% are seen a single time; 6% to 7% belongs to the top ten. Sequencing was carried out using peripheral blood. Receptors originate from a woman aged 35 to 49 with COVID-19, enrolled during active disease.

The chain employs TRBV5-1 and TRBJ2-7; 7 bases are a match to TRBD1. From germline, CDR1 is SGHRS and CDR2 YFSETQ. There are 15 residues in the CDR3. V was clipped by 4 bases and J by 0 bases; unmatched bases: 7. CDR3: CASSADRVTSYEQYF. CDR3 in DNA: TGCGCCAGCAGCGCCGACAGGGTTACCTCCTACGAGCAGTACTTC.

In its sample, this clone was seen a few times. The genes are TRBV4-1 and TRBJ1-1, with D perhaps matching TRBD1 (5 bases). CDR3 length: 13 amino acids. Germline V gene data show CDR1 as MGHRA and CDR2 as YSYEKL. Trimming stripped 4 bases from V and 4 bases from J, with 10 bases between. The CDR3 nucleotides read TGCGCCAGCAGCCGCGGGGGTATCACTGAAGCTTTCTTT. The encoded protein is CASSRGGITEAFF.

The chain has TRBV25-1 and TRBJ1-1; 8 nucleotides agree with TRBD1. With V trimmed by 2 bases and J by 6 bases, 5 bases remained unmatched. The CDR3 covers 14 residues. Per germline, CDR1 MGHDK and CDR2 SYGVNS. The CDR3 loop reads CASSEGMGQAEAFF. CDR3 in DNA: TGTGCCAGCAGTGAAGGTATGGGACAGGCTGAAGCTTTCTTT.

V gene TRBV5-4 combines with J gene TRBJ1-1, with a weak D call TRBD1 (5 bases). Looked up from germline, CDR1 is SGHNT and CDR2 is YYREEE (reference sequence). The CDR3 contains 13 residues. V was pared by 1 base and J by 4 bases, with 8 bases between. CDR3 sequence reads: CASSLRGGTEAFF. CDR3 sequence (DNA): TGTGCCAGCAGCTTGAGGGGAGGCACTGAAGCTTTCTTT.

The chain recombines TRBV5-1 with TRBJ1-1, with D maybe TRBD1 (5 bases). The germline gives CDR1 SGHRS, CDR2 YFSETQ. CDR3 length equals 16 residues. Trimming stripped 2 bases from V and 0 bases from J, with 14 bases between. This chain's CDR3 is CASSLDDPTVNTEAFF. Written as DNA, the CDR3 is TGCGCCAGCAGCTTAGACGATCCGACAGTGAACACTGAAGCTTTCTTT. Together with reference TRBV5-1 and TRBJ1-1, the CDR3 gives the full variable domain: KAGVTQTPRYLIKTRGQQVTLSCSPISGHRSVSWYQQTPGQGLQFLFEYFSETQRNKGNFPGRFSGRQFSNSRSEMNVSTLELGDSALYLCASSLDDPTVNTEAFFGQGTRLTVV.

The DNA of the CDR3 is TGCGCCAGCAGTCAATCGTGGCCGAAGAACACTGAAGCTTTCTTT. Residues: CASSQSWPKNTEAFF. The rearrangement joins TRBV23-1 to TRBJ1-1; D gene uncertain. TRBV23-1 is marked as an open reading frame, function uncertain. The CDR3 has 15 residues. V was pared by 0 bases and J by 1 base, with 9 bases between.

This clone has only a few counts. V usage is TRBV18 and J usage is TRBJ1-1; the match to TRBD1 covers 8 bases. The CDR3 length is 13 residues. V shed 2 bases, J shed 8 bases, and the junction held 4 bases outside the gene matches. In germline, CDR1 is KGHSH, CDR2 LQKENI. CDR3 in amino acids: CASSPGTGAEAFF. In DNA form, the CDR3 reads TGTGCCAGCTCACCAGGGACAGGAGCCGAAGCTTTCTTT.

The rearrangement links TRBV24-1 to TRBJ2-1, with 14 bases aligning to TRBD2. Germline V gene data show CDR1 as KGHDR and CDR2 as SFDVKD. The ends lost 4 bases at V and 2 bases at J; junction bases unmatched: 9. The CDR3 sequence is 19 residues long. CDR3 in amino acids: CATSDPGTSGRGAYNEQFF. The CDR3 DNA sequence: TGTGCCACCAGTGACCCTGGGACTAGCGGGAGAGGGGCCTACAATGAGCAGTTCTTC.

This chain connects TRBV5-6 to TRBJ2-6; D is possibly TRBD2 (5 bases). The CDR3 has 16 residues. Deletions cut 4 bases from V and 1 base from J, with 12 bases between. The germline gives CDR1 SGHDT, CDR2 YYEEEE. The CDR3 DNA is TGTGCCAGCAGCCTGAGGGTCAGATCTGGGGCCAACGTCCTGACTTTC. Translation: CASSLRVRSGANVLTF.

The chain carries TRBV4-1 and TRBJ1-1; 7 bases are a match to TRBD1. V was pared by 4 bases and J by 1 base, with 3 bases of the junction left unmatched. The germline CDR1 and CDR2 sequences are MGHRA and YSYEKL. This CDR3 contains 14 residues. The CDR3 region has the DNA TGCGCCAGCAGCCTCCGACAGGGGAACACTGAAGCTTTCTTT. Translated, it gives CASSLRQGNTEAFF.

The V and J genes are TRBV9 and TRBJ1-5; 7 nucleotides align to TRBD1. Germline assignment: CDR1 SGDLS and CDR2 YYNGEE. The V gene end was trimmed by 1 base and the J gene end by 7 bases; junction bases not matched to a gene: 5. CDR3 length: 14 residues. CDR3 in DNA: TGTGCCAGCAGCGTAAAGGGGGCAGGACAGCCCCAGCATTTT. Translated, it gives CASSVKGAGQPQHF.

The chain couples TRBV9 to TRBJ1-3; TRBD1 might be the D (6 bases). Trimming cost V 0 bases and J 4 bases, with 14 bases left between them. The V gene's germline CDR1 is SGDLS and CDR2 YYNGEE. The CDR3 spans 16 residues. The CDR3 loop reads CASSVAAQGRGNTIYF. CDR3 sequence (DNA): TGTGCCAGCAGCGTAGCCGCACAGGGTAGAGGAAACACCATATATTTT. Full variable domain (remainder filled in from reference TRBV9 and TRBJ1-3): DSGVTQTPKHLITATGQRVTLRCSPRSGDLSVYWYQQSLDQGLQFLIQYYNGEERAKGNILERFSAQQFPDLHSELNLSSLELGDSALYFCASSVAAQGRGNTIYFGEGSWLTVV.

The gene calls are TRBV28 and TRBJ1-3; 9 nucleotides line up with TRBD1. The V and J ends lost 3 bases and 10 bases, in that order; junction bases with no gene match: 10. Germline V gene sequence: CDR1 MDHEN, CDR2 SYDVKM. This CDR3 contains 15 residues. The CDR3 here is CASSFIGTGTRTIYF. The CDR3 DNA reads TGTGCCAGCAGTTTCATAGGGACAGGGACCCGAACCATATATTTT.

CDR3 bases: TGTGCCAGCAGGGGCCCGAACACTGAAGCTTTCTTT. Translation gives CASRGPNTEAFF. This sequence joins TRBV2 and TRBJ1-1; no reliable D call. The CDR3 covers 12 residues. The V and J ends lost 6 bases and 1 base respectively, with 6 bases between them. The germline V gene has CDR1 SNHLY and CDR2 FYNNEI.

This sequence joins TRBV7-9 and TRBJ1-4; D not certain. The germline gives CDR1 SEHNR, CDR2 FQNEAQ (reference sequence). The CDR3 contains 12 residues. Trimming pared 4 bases from V and 4 bases from J, leaving 4 bases between. As DNA, the CDR3 is TGTGCCAGCAGCTCAATTAATGAAAAACTGTTTTTT. Residues: CASSSINEKLFF.

The chain is built from TRBV2 and TRBJ2-3, with TRBD2 matching 11 bases. The CDR3 totals 16 residues. The V and J ends lost 6 bases and 2 bases, in that order; junction bases with no gene match: 7. Germline V CDR1 and CDR2: SNHLY, FYNNEI. The CDR3 coding sequence is TGTGCCAGCAGCCTAGCGGGAGGTCCTTCCACAGATACGCAGTATTTT. Translated: CASSLAGGPSTDTQYF. The variable domain in full, completed from reference TRBV2 and TRBJ2-3, reads EPEVTQTPSHQVTQMGQEVILRCVPISNHLYFYWYRQILGQKVEFLVSFYNNEISEKSEIFDDQFSVERPDGSNFTLKIRSTKLEDSAMYFCASSLAGGPSTDTQYFGPGTRLTVL.

The chain is built from TRBV5-1 and TRBJ2-1, with 7 bases aligning to TRBD2. Trimming took 0 bases from V and 12 from J; bases not matched to a gene: 3. The CDR3 contains 12 residues. Germline-derived CDR1 and CDR2 are SGHRS and YFSETQ. Written as DNA, the CDR3 is TGCGCCAGCAGCTTGGGGGGAGGGACGCAGTTCTTC. It translates to CASSLGGGTQFF. The variable domain in full, with the rest retrieved from reference TRBV5-1 and TRBJ2-1, is KAGVTQTPRYLIKTRGQQVTLSCSPISGHRSVSWYQQTPGQGLQFLFEYFSETQRNKGNFPGRFSGRQFSNSRSEMNVSTLELGDSALYLCASSLGGGTQFFGPGTRLTVL.

This chain connects TRBV14 to TRBJ1-4; perhaps TRBD1 as D (5 bases). Deletions cut 0 bases from V and 7 bases from J, with 12 bases between. The CDR3 extends over 15 amino acids. Germline CDR1 SGHDN, CDR2 FVKESK. In DNA form, the CDR3 reads TGTGCCAGCAGCCAAGATGGGGGGACGGGTGAAAAACTGTTTTTT. This codes for CASSQDGGTGEKLFF.

J is TRBJ2-2 and V is TRBV18; TRBD1 matches at 10 bases. The germline gives CDR1 KGHSH, CDR2 LQKENI. Trimming removed 4 bases from V and 3 bases from J; junction bases left unmatched: 5. The CDR3 is made up of 16 amino acids. CDR3 bases: TGTGCCAGCTCACTACGGACAGGGGGGGACACCGGGGAGCTGTTTTTT. It encodes CASSLRTGGDTGELFF.

J is TRBJ2-7 and V is TRBV19; 10 nucleotides agree with TRBD2. J gave up 9 bases and V 5 bases, and 4 bases lay outside the gene matches. CDR1 is LNHDA and CDR2 is SQIVND in the germline V gene (reference sequence). This CDR3 spans 12 amino acids. The CDR3 region has the DNA TGTGCCAGTAGTCGGACTAGCGGAGGGCAGTACTTC. Protein: CASSRTSGGQYF.

The rearrangement uses TRBV5-1 and TRBJ2-1, with 7 bases fitting TRBD1. This CDR3 is 15 amino acids long. Germline CDR1 SGHRS, CDR2 YFSETQ. Trimming removed 0 bases from V and 2 bases from J; junction bases left unmatched: 2. The CDR3 loop is CASSLDRGPYNEQFF. The CDR3, as DNA: TGCGCCAGCAGCTTGGATAGGGGGCCCTACAATGAGCAGTTCTTC.

The V call is TRBV19, the J call TRBJ1-5, with D possibly being TRBD1 (5 bases). This CDR3 region has 16 residues. Germline assignment: CDR1 LNHDA and CDR2 SQIVND (reference sequence). The ends were cut back, 5 bases at V and 5 bases at J, with 19 bases in the middle. CDR3 DNA: TGTGCCAGTAGTGTTCAGGGAGGAGGGCACTATCAGCCCCAGCATTTT. Its translation: CASSVQGGGHYQPQHF.